The T cell receptor beta chain described here comes from a study of T cell repertoires in cytomegalovirus infection. Whole-study context: Public TCR beta signature analysis indicated the presence of both CMV infection and matching HLA type.

Turning to this clonotype: The antigen is unknown.

TCRdb re-analysed the reads in MiXCR, keeping a single row per CDR3 protein. The sample shows fewer than 350,000 distinct CDR3 sequences, 15% to 20% of them seen only once. Notes on the study in general: Ex vivo, HLA-C-restricted CMV-specific TCR beta clonotypes prevailed over the rest of the response. The cumulative frequency of public TCR beta families distinguished individuals who carried CMV together with the relevant HLA.

The V gene end was trimmed by 6 bases and the J gene end by 4 bases; junction bases not matched to a gene: 12. The CDR3 runs to 16 residues. In germline, CDR1 is MNHNS, CDR2 SASEGT. The chain carries TRBV6-1 and TRBJ2-1; 7 positions agree with TRBD2. The sample consisted of PBMCs. The source is a human donor in good health (CMV status not recorded). Some clones in this sample may be carry-over from other donors' samples. Here the CDR3 DNA reads TGTGCCAGCAGCTCCGGGGGGACTGGTGTGTACAATGAGCAGTTCTTC. Encoded protein: CASSSGGTGVYNEQFF.